The TCR beta chain described here comes from a study of cytomegalovirus exposure and HLA in healthy donors (dated by TCRdb to about 2017). Study-level background: An earlier analysis of approximately 640 of the donors reported about 290 Gb of sequence data and some 120 million unique TCR beta sequences from 150 million to 200 million T cells. An early release covering about 600 HLA-typed donors comprised about 310 gigabases of sequencing data and 85 million or so unique TCR sequences. Of the 300 to 400 genotyped donors, 81% fell in the genetic ancestry cluster associated with self-reported Caucasian donors. The aim of the study was to test whether cataloging public T cell receptors could identify signatures of past pathogen exposure. Using immunosequencing, the study profiled T cell repertoires from fewer than 700 subjects and related those repertoires to cytomegalovirus serostatus. Along with the roughly 700-subject first cohort, a separate validation cohort of approximately 110 different subjects was used. High-throughput TCR immunosequencing, statistical association of individual TCRs with disease status, and machine learning were combined to predict cytomegalovirus infection status. A later analysis re-analyzed previously published TCR beta repertoires from 550 to 700 donors and added high-resolution HLA genotyping to study TCR occurrence patterns. The later analysis used no new phenotypic data to find candidate immune exposures, relying instead on TCR beta sequences and their occurrence across donors. To decide whether each TCR beta V gene segment behaved as functional or pseudogenic, an earlier analysis of some 540 of the donors relied on high-throughput TCR beta sequencing. Donor age, sex, ethnicity and CMV serostatus were collected together with the repertoire data. A later genetic analysis used genome-wide SNP genotypes for about 65% of the 666 donors, treating that subset as a discovery cohort. All discovery cohort repertoires had been generated using a single sequencing platform. HLA typing included class I and class II loci at four-digit resolution. The number of donors typed differed by locus, with about 629-630 for A, B, C, DRB1 and DQB1, about 500 for DQA1, 600 to 610 for DPA1, and some 440 for DPB1. A few DR-DQ haplotypes were treated as single units for association and clustering because of strong linkage in the cohort. On average, around 240,000 unique TCR beta nucleotide sequences were sequenced per donor among a few hundred genotyped donors of the cohort, with around 19% of those sequences being non-productive. What the authors observed across the whole study: Compared with equally common non-associated chains, HLA-associated TCR beta chains in a later analysis were more clonally expanded and had lower generation probabilities. Because counts were too low, about 18 rarely observed V segments, including chromosome 9 orphons, were left out of the earlier analysis of 500 to 750 of the donors. Specific HLA alleles were associated with roughly 17,000 TCR beta sequences at a false discovery rate of 0.05 in a later analysis. In this cohort, only TCR beta chains were sequenced, and detectable features were limited by the absence of alpha or paired-chain data. Assigning TCR associations to individual alleles was difficult when HLA alleles, especially DR and DQ, strongly co-occurred. The study gave a list of under 200 TCR beta chains associated with cytomegalovirus. A later genetic analysis associated a missense DCLRE1C variant with V-gene and J-gene trimming of TCR beta chains, and an independent cohort replicated the association. An earlier analysis of several hundred of the donors showed that most TCR beta V segments appeared in productive rearrangements either about 87% or about 30% of the time, which broadly matched IMGT annotations. CMV serostatus was the only immune exposure information available for the cohort. Most CMV-associated TCR beta chains appeared to be HLA-restricted in a later analysis, and the HLA associations seemed to be driven largely by CMV exposure. Across donors, most TCR sequences were observed very rarely, whereas some public TCRs were present in many individuals. A further reported finding was that TCR beta sequences accurately predicted the HLA-A and HLA-B alleles for most subjects in the first cohort. The classifier was reported to diagnose cytomegalovirus status with high specificity and sensitivity in both the original cohort and the validation cohort. Linkage disequilibrium might explain the correlated functional status among segregating V segments, but an unknown experimental factor could not be ruled out. In vitro tests confirmed that a few of the cytomegalovirus-associated TCR beta chains recognize cytomegalovirus antigens. A group of highly shared sequence variants was considered likely to be a technical artifact of the sequencing pipeline. According to a later analysis, TCR association rates differed among HLA loci, with DRB1 alleles showing the most associated TCRs and HLA-C alleles showing the fewest. Roughly uniform sequencing depth across donors was assumed in presence/absence analyses, although this assumption may not hold. The authors suggested that the approach could potentially be generalized to other disease states and immunological phenotypes. A later analysis reported that several top co-occurrence clusters appeared linked to parvovirus B19, influenza, CMV and Epstein-Barr virus. Some IMGT-functional V segments, including TRBV6-2 and TRBV6-3, could not be told apart with the 87-base-pair reads, so those segments were excluded. In a later genetic analysis, fewer N-insertions in productive TCRs were reported among donors in an Asian-associated ancestry cluster than the roughly 670-donor mean. HLA typing was unavailable for some donors at each locus, so association tests used only the typed subset.

The cohort comprised 670 or so healthy bone marrow donors. All cohort members were sampled while nominally healthy, although unrecorded immune exposures were likely present. The donor tested CMV seronegative and was one of the 352 seronegative cohort members. Every donor gave a peripheral blood sample, and the peripheral blood mononuclear cells from that sample were used for TCR beta sequencing. The Qiagen DNeasy Blood Extraction Kit was used to extract genomic DNA from the blood cell samples. V trim: 7 bases; J trim: 0 bases; unmatched bases: 7. The CDR3 runs 14 amino acids, cysteine and phenylalanine included. Just the 42-base CDR3 DNA is kept, in frame starting at base 1. Reading the germline V gene gives CDR1 SQVTM and CDR2 ANQGSEA. Library preparation used the immunoSEQ multiplex PCR assay. The multiplex PCR relied on a mix of 60 forward primers for TCR Vbeta segments and 13 reverse primers for TCR Jbeta segments. Amplification of the CDR3 region of rearranged TCR beta genes was performed with a multiplex PCR assay on genomic DNA. The amplified TCR beta libraries were sequenced on the Illumina HiSeq System as 87-base-pair reads. Per the source publication's procedure: A later analysis tallied 75 million to 85 million unique TCR beta chains across the 666 repertoires, and about 12 million of those chains were shared by two or more donors. Raw reads were error-corrected and collapsed into unique sequences with a nearest-neighbor algorithm that merged closely related sequences to remove PCR and sequencing errors. To assign V, D and J gene segments, CDR3 sequences were aligned to IMGT reference sequences. Each retained sequence needed at least a six-nucleotide match to both a V gene segment and a J gene segment. Rearrangements were classified as productive when the CDR3 lacked stop codons and remained in frame with V and J, and all other rearrangements were classified as non-productive. Following IMGT convention, CDR3 was defined as the stretch from the second conserved V-encoded cysteine up to the conserved J-encoded phenylalanine. In an earlier analysis of around 600 of the donors, sequences lacking an unambiguous match to a single V gene segment were excluded. In an earlier analysis of 587 of the donors, V segments were called functional above 56.7% productive rearrangements and were called segregating when the between-donor standard deviation exceeded 5%. A statistical classification framework was developed to diagnose cytomegalovirus status using the catalog of TCR beta chain sequences. In a later analysis, TCR nucleotide sequences were compared against IMGT/GENE-DB human TR gene sequences so that V and J genes could be assigned. Using the TCRdist pipeline, a later analysis assigned CDR3 sequences along with most-parsimonious VDJ recombination scenarios. In a later analysis, every TCR beta chain was defined by the combination of its CDR3 amino acid sequence and its V-gene family, and reads without a unique V-gene family were dropped. A later analysis removed 500 to 600 highly shared, low-generation-probability nucleotide sequences to deal with suspected cross-contamination and a sequencing artifact. A later analysis calculated a clonal expansion index for each public chain from normalized within-repertoire ranks of inferred template counts. In a later analysis, generation probabilities were computed with a VDJ recombination model fitted to out-of-frame rearrangements, and the resulting probabilities were checked against IGoR. Hypergeometric tests were used in a later analysis to score TCR-TCR, TCR-HLA and TCR-CMV co-occurrence, with a repertoire-size bias correction applied to the TCR pairs. In a later analysis, false discovery rates were estimated by permuting HLA or CMV assignments 20 times. In a later analysis, co-occurring TCRs were grouped using DBSCAN, and TCRdist sequence similarity was added for clustering within HLA-allele-positive subsets. Co-occurrence clustering excluded repertoires with fewer than 30,000 or more than 120,000 public chains, plus five with anomalous nucleotide sharing. TCRdb took over this immuneACCESS table, retaining in-frame rearrangements with V and J assigned. Such tables are incomplete; in checked studies, under half of the missing clones stem from an unresolved V gene, and the remainder is unexplained. The DNA was the basis for D and trimming; V, J and clone size are from that table. A total of 150,000 to 200,000 clones appear in this sample, 70% to 80% of them only once. The ten largest clones add up to less than 2.5% of the sample.

Comment on this clone: Its antigen is unknown. Per-base qualities were not stored, and no clone one base away is much larger.

In this chain, TRBV29-1 is recombined with TRBJ2-3; the junction holds 7 bases that match TRBD2. The sequencing sample was made of PBMCs. This TCR was sampled from a woman aged 45-65 years in good health and CMV-seronegative. The DNA reads as follows: TGCAGCGCCTCGAGCGGGATCAGCACAGATACGCAGTATTTT. It encodes CSASSGISTDTQYF.